This TCR beta chain was recorded in a study of blood T cells in healthy people across ages. Study-wide points: Long-lived donors carried more naive CD4+ cells and greater diversity than aged donors.

It was with a sample-barcoded 5' primer and a J-beta primer mix that a second PCR of roughly 7 to 12 cycles was run. TCRdb reprocessed the 5' RACE reads via MiXCR and lists one record per CDR3 protein. Here the sample spans roughly 1.7 million distinct CDR3 sequences, about 31% being singletons. Per the germline V gene, CDR1 is MDHEN and CDR2 is SYDVKM. After removal of 2 bases from V and 5 bases from J, the junction contained 9 bases not matched to a gene. The CDR3 loop spans 17 amino acids. Regarding this clonotype: The antigen is not known.

This TCR came from a woman aged 25 to 39 in good health. The sample consisted of blood. This chain joins TRBV28 and TRBJ2-4; 10 bases match TRBD1. Here the CDR3 reads CASSLPRGTGAENIQYF. The CDR3 DNA follows: TGTGCCAGCAGTTTACCAAGGGGGACAGGGGCCGAAAACATTCAGTACTTC.